A single T cell receptor beta chain is shown here with its context. Its antigen is not known. The CDR3 covers 19 residues. V gave up 0 bases and J gave up 0 bases, with 15 bases separating them. Germline CDR1 and CDR2: SGHAT and FQNNGV. This sample was included in a study of T-cell memory formation after mild COVID-19. Overall study: There were largely donor-specific TCR clusters.

TCRdb reprocessed the 5' RACE reads via MiXCR and lists one record per CDR3 protein. The sample yields hundreds of thousands of distinct CDR3 sequences, about 15% seen once. General observations from the study: Memory sampled before infection contained some responding clones, suggesting cross-reactive memory joined. Clones that contracted from day 15 to 85 had balanced CD4/CD8; later expanders were CD4+ biased.

Sequencing was carried out using PBMCs or a T cell subset sorted from them (not recorded which). The source of this sequence is a man in his late teens or twenties who had mild COVID-19 (a few samples of this study predate the infection). Cell type and time point are not known. The chain employs TRBV11-2 and TRBJ1-6, with a weak D call TRBD1 (5 bases). CDR3 amino acids: CASSLDGVGVRSYNSPLHF. The DNA of the CDR3 is TGTGCCAGCAGCTTAGATGGGGTGGGGGTCCGCTCCTATAATTCACCCCTCCACTTT.